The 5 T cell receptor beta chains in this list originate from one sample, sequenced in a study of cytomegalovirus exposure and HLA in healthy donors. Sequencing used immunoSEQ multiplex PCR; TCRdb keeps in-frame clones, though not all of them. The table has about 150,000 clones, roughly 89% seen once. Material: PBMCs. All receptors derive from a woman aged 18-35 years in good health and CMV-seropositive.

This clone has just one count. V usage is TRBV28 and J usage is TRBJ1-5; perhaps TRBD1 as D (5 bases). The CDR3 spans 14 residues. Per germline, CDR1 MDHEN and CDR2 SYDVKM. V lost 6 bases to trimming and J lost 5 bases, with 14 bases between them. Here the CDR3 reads CASRLPGFDQPQHF. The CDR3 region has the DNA TGTGCCAGCAGGCTTCCAGGGTTTGATCAGCCCCAGCATTTT.

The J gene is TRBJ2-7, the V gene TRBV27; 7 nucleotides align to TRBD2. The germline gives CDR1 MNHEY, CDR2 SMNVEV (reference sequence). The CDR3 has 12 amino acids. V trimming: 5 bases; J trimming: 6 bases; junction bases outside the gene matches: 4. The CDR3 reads CASSRGVGEQYF. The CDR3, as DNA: TGTGCCAGCAGTCGGGGGGTGGGCGAGCAGTACTTC.

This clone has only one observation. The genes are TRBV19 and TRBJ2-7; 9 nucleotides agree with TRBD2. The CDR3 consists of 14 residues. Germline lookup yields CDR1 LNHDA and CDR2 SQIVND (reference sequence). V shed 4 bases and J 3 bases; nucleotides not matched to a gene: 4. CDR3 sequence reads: CASSSSGGNYEQYF. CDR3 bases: TGTGCCAGTAGTAGCAGCGGGGGGAACTACGAGCAGTACTTC.

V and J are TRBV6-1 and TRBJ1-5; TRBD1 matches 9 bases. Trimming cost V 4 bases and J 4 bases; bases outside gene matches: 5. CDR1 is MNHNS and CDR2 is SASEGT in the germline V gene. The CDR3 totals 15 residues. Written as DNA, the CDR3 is TGTGCCAGCAGTGTGGGACAGGGCGGAAATCAGCCCCAGCATTTT. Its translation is CASSVGQGGNQPQHF.

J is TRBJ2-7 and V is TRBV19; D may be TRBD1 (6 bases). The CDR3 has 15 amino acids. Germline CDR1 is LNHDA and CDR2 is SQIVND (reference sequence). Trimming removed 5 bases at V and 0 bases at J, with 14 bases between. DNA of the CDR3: TGTGCCAGTAGTTTTCGGGGACACAGCTCCTACGAGCAGTACTTC. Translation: CASSFRGHSSYEQYF.